The present T cell receptor beta chain was sequenced within a study of blood T cell repertoires in COVID-19. Germline V gives CDR1 LGHNA, CDR2 YNFKEQ. This CDR3 has 16 amino acids. V lost 4 bases, J lost 5 bases, and 20 bases lay in between. TCRdb's table, derived via immunoSEQ multiplex PCR, lists solely in-frame clones and lacks some. Of 40,000 to 50,000 clones listed, roughly 85% were seen once; the top ten hold 4.3%. Sample: peripheral blood. This chain links TRBV4-2 with TRBJ1-2; D may be TRBD1 (6 bases). The receptor's source is a man aged 60 to 69 with acute or convalescent COVID-19. CDR3 loop: CASSLAGQTVGYGYTF. CDR3 coding DNA: TGTGCCAGCAGCCTGGCCGGACAGACCGTGGGTTATGGCTACACCTTC.